Given below is one TCR beta chain in context. The donor population consisted of healthy HIV-negative adults with no recent acute infections or vaccinations. This record comes from a study of shared clonotypes between healthy human individuals. Samples underwent the assay at deep level. Sequenced by immunoSEQ multiplex PCR; TCRdb stores in-frame clones only, minus some. Of 2 million to 2.5 million clones in the sample, more than 80% were seen once. The germline CDR1 and CDR2 sequences are SSHAT and FNYEAQ (reference sequence). The J segment lost 6 bases and the V segment lost 1 base, leaving 3 bases of the junction unmatched. There are 13 residues in the CDR3.

The sequencing input was naive CD4+ T cells from PBMCs. Subset described: CD45RA+ positively selected. The V and J genes are TRBV7-7 and TRBJ2-7; TRBD2 aligns across 7 bases. The TCR comes from a man in his late teens or twenties in good health. Some clones in this sample may be carry-over from other donors' samples. As DNA, the CDR3 is TGTGCCAGCAGCTTAGAGGGAGGGTCCGAGCAGTACTTC. Its translation is CASSLEGGSEQYF.